The present T cell receptor beta chain was sequenced within a study of T cell clonality in common variable immunodeficiency. Many counts were recorded for this clone. The read comes to an end 3 residues before the CDR3 does, leaving the germline J gene to fill in the end. Trimming cost V 4 bases and J 8 bases; bases outside gene matches: 20. The CDR3 consists of 18 residues. Germline lookup yields CDR1 SGHRS and CDR2 YFSETQ. Clones were sequenced by immunoSEQ multiplex PCR, and TCRdb holds only the in-frame ones, with some missing. The sample shows about 52,000 clones, none of them appearing just once.

This clonotype was obtained from a person aged 18-70 years in good health. This sequence joins TRBV5-1 and TRBJ2-1, with 8 bases fitting TRBD2. The sample was peripheral blood mononuclear cells. The CDR3 spells CASSPRLSAAGEGDEQFF. The part of the CDR3 DNA that was read is TGCGCCAGCAGCCCCCGCTTATCTGCAGCGGGGGAAGGGGATGAG.